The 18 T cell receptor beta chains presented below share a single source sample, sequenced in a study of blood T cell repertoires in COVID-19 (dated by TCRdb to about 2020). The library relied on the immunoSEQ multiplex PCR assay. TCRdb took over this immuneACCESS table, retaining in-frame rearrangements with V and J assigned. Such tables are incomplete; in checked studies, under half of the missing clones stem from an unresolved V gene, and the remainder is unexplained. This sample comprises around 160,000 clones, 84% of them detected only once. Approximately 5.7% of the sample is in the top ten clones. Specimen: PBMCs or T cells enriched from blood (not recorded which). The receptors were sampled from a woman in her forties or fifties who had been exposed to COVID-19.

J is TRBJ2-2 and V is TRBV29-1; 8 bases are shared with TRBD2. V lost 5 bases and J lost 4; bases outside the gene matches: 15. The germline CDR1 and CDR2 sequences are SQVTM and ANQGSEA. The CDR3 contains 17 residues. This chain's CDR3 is CSVRDPGLGSGTGELFF. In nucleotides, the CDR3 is TGCAGCGTTAGGGATCCGGGACTAGGCTCGGGCACCGGGGAGCTGTTTTTT.

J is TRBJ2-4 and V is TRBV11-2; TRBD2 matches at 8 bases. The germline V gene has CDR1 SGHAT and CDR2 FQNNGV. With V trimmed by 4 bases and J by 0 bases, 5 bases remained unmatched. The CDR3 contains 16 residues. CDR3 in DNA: TGTGCCAGCAGCTCTACTAGCGGTTTAGCCAAAAACATTCAGTACTTC. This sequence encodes CASSSTSGLAKNIQYF.

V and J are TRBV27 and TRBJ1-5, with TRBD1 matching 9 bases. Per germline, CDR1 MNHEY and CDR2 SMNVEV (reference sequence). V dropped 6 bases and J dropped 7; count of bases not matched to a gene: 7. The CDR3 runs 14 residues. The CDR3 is CASSEQGASQPQHF. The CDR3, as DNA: TGTGCCAGCAGCGAACAGGGGGCAAGCCAGCCCCAGCATTTT.

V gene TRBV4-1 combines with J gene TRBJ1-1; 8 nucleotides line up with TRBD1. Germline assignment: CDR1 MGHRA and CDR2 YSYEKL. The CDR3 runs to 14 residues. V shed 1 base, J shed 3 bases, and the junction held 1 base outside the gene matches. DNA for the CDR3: TGCGCCAGCAGCCAAGCACAGGGGGACACTGAAGCTTTCTTT. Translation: CASSQAQGDTEAFF.

The CDR3 DNA reads as TGTGCCAGCCTCAGCGGGAGGGCCCTTAGGAGCACAGATACGCAGTATTTT. Its protein product is CASLSGRALRSTDTQYF. V usage is TRBV7-9 and J usage is TRBJ2-3; TRBD2 agrees at 10 bases. There are 17 residues in the CDR3. Trimming took 8 bases from V and 0 from J; bases not matched to a gene: 11. Germline V gives CDR1 SEHNR, CDR2 FQNEAQ (reference sequence).

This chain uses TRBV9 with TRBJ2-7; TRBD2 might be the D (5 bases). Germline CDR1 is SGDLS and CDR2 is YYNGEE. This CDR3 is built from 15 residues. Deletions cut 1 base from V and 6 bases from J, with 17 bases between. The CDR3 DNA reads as TGTGCCAGCAGCGTATCCGTAGAGGGCTTGGGCGAGCAGTACTTC. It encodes CASSVSVEGLGEQYF. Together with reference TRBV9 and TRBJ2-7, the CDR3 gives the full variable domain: DSGVTQTPKHLITATGQRVTLRCSPRSGDLSVYWYQQSLDQGLQFLIQYYNGEERAKGNILERFSAQQFPDLHSELNLSSLELGDSALYFCASSVSVEGLGEQYFGPGTRLTVT.

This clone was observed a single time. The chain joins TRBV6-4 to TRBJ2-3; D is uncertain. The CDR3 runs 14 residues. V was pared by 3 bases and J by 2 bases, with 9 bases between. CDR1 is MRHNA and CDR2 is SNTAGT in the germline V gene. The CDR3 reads CASSEARNTDTQYF. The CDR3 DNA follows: TGTGCCAGCAGTGAAGCTAGAAACACAGATACGCAGTATTTT.

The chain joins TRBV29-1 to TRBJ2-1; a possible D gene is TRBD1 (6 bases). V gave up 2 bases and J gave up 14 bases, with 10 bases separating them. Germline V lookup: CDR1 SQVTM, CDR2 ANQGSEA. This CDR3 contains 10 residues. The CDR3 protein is CSVEWDTEFF. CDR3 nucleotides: TGCAGCGTTGAATGGGACACGGAGTTCTTC.

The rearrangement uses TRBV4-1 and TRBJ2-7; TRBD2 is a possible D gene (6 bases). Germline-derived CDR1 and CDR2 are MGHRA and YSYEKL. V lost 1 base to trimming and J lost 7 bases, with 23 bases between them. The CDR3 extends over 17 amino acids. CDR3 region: CASSQGKGTPGGWEQYF. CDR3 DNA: TGCGCCAGCAGCCAAGGCAAAGGGACTCCCGGCGGTTGGGAGCAGTACTTC.

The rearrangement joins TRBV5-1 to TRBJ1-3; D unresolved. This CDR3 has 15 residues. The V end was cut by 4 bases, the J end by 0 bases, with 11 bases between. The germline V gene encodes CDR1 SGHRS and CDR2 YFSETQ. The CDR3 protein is CASSPQQSSGNTIYF. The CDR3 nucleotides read TGCGCCAGCAGCCCTCAACAGAGCTCTGGAAACACCATATATTTT.

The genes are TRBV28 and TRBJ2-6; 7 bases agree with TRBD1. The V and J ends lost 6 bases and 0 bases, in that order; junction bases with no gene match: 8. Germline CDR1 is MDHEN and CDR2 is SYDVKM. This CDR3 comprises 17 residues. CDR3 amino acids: CASRRTGSNSGANVLTF. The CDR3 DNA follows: TGTGCCAGCAGACGGACAGGTTCGAACTCTGGGGCCAACGTCCTGACTTTC.

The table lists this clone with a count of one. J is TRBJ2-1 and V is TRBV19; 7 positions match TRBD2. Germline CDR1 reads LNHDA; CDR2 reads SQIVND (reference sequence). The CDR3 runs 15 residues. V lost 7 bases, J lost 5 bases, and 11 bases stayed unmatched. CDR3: CASNSPSGRNNEQFF. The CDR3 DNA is TGTGCCAGTAATTCCCCTAGCGGAAGGAACAATGAGCAGTTCTTC.

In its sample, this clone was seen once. For the CDR3, the DNA is TGTGCCAGCAGTGGACCGGACAGGGCCGATCGTGCTAATCAGCCCCAGCATTTT. Its protein product is CASSGPDRADRANQPQHF. The chain carries TRBV6-1 and TRBJ1-5; TRBD1 matches 8 bases. This CDR3 spans 18 amino acids. Germline V lookup: CDR1 MNHNS, CDR2 SASEGT. The V gene end was trimmed by 4 bases and the J gene end by 4 bases; junction bases not matched to a gene: 15.

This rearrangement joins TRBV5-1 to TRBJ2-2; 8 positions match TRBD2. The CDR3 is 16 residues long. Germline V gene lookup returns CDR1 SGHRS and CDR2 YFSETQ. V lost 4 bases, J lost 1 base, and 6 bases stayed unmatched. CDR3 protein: CASSPPAGVNTGELFF. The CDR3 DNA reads TGCGCCAGCAGCCCTCCAGCGGGAGTGAACACCGGGGAGCTGTTTTTT.

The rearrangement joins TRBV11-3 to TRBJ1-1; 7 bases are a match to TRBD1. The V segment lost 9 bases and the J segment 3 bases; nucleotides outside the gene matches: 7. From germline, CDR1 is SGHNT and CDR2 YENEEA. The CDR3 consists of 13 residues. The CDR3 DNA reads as TGTGCCAGTAGCCGAGACAGGGACACTGAAGCTTTCTTT. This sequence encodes CASSRDRDTEAFF.

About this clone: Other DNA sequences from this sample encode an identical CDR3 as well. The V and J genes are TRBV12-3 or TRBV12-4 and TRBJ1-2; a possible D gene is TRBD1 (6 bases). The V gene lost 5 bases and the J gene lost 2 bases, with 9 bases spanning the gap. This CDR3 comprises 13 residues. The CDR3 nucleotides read TGTGCCAGCAGTCGGCAGGGGAACTATGGCTACACCTTC. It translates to CASSRQGNYGYTF.

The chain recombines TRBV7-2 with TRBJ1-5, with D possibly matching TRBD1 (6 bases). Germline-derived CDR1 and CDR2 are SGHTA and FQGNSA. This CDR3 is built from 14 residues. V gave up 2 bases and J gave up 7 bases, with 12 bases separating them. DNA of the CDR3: TGTGCCAGCAGCTTATGGGTCCAGGGGCAGCCCCAGCATTTT. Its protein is CASSLWVQGQPQHF.

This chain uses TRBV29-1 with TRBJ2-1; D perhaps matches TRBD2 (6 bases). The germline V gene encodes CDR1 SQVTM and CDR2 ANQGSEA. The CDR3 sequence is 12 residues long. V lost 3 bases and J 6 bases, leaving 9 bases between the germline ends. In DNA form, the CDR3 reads TGCAGCGTTGATTTGGAGGGCAATGAGCAGTTCTTC. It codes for CSVDLEGNEQFF.